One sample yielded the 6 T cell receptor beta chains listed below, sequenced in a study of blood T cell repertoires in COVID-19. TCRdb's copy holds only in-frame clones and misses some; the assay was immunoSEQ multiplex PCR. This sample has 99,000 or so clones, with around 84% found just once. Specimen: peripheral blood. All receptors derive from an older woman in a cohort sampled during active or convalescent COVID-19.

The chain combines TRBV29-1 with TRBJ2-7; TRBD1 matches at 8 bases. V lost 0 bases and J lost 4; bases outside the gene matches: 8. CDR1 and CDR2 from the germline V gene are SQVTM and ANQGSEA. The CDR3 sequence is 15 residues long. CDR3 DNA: TGCAGCGTTGAAGATCCCGGACAGGGCCCATACGAGCAGTACTTC. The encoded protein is CSVEDPGQGPYEQYF.

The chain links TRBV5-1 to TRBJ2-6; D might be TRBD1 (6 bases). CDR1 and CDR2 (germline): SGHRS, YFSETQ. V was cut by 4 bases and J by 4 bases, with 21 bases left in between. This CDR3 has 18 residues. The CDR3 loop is CASSASQGLRGGANVLTF. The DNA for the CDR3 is TGCGCCAGCAGCGCCTCACAGGGCCTCAGAGGAGGGGCCAACGTCCTGACTTTC.

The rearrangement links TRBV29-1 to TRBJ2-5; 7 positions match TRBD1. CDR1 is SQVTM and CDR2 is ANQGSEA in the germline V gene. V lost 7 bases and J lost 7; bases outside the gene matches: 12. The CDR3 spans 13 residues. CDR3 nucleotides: TGCAGCGCTCTCCCGGGGACAGTTAGGACCCAGTACTTC. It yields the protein CSALPGTVRTQYF.

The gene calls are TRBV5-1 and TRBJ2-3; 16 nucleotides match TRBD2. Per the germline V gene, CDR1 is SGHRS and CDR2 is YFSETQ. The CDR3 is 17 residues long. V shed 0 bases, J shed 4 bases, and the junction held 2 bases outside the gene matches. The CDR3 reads CASSLEGLAGGPDTQYF. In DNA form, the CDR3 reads TGCGCCAGCAGCTTGGAGGGACTAGCGGGGGGGCCAGATACGCAGTATTTT.

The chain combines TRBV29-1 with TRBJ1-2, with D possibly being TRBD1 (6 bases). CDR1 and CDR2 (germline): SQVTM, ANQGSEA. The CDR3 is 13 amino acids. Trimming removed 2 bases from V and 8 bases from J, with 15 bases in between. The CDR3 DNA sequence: TGCAGCGTTGAAAAGGACAGCAACGGGGGCTACACCTTC. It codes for CSVEKDSNGGYTF.

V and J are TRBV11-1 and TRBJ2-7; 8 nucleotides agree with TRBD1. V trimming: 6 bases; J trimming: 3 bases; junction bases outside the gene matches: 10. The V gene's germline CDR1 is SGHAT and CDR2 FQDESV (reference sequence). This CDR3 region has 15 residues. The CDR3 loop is CASSNPGTGVYEQYF. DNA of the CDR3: TGTGCCAGCAGTAATCCCGGGACAGGAGTCTACGAGCAGTACTTC.